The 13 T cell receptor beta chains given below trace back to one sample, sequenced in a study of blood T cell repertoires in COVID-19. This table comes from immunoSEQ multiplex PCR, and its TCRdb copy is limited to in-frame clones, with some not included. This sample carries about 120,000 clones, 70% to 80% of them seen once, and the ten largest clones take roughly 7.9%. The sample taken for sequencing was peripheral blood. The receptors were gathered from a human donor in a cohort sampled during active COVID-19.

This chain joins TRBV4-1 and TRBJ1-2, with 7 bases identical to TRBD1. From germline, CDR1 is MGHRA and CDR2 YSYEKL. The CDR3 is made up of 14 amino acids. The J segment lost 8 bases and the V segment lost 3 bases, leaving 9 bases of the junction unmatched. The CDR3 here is CASSHPGGTDGYTF. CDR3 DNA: TGCGCCAGCAGCCACCCAGGGGGGACGGACGGCTACACCTTC.

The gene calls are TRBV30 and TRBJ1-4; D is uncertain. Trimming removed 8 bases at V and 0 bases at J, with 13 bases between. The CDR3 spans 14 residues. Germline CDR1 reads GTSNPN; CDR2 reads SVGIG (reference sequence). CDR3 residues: CARREPATNEKLFF. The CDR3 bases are TGTGCCCGCCGGGAACCTGCAACTAATGAAAAACTGTTTTTT.

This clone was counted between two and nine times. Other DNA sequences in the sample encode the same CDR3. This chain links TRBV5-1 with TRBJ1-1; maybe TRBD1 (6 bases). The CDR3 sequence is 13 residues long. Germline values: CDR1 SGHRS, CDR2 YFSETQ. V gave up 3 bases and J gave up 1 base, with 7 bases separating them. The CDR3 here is CASSWTANTEAFF. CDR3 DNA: TGCGCCAGCAGCTGGACAGCGAACACTGAAGCTTTCTTT.

This chain's CDR3 is CSGGTSGSRNEQFF. The CDR3 DNA reads TGCAGCGGTGGGACTAGCGGGAGCCGAAATGAGCAGTTCTTC. The chain carries TRBV29-1 and TRBJ2-1; 14 bases fit TRBD2. The germline V gene has CDR1 SQVTM and CDR2 ANQGSEA. J lost 7 bases, V lost 7 bases, and 6 bases had no gene match. The CDR3 spans 14 residues.

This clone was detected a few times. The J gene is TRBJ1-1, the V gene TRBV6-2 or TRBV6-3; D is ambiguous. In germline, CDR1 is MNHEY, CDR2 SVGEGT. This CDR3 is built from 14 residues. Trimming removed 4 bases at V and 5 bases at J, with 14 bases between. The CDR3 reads CASSSAGSWTEAFF. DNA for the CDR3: TGTGCCAGCAGTTCAGCAGGCTCTTGGACTGAAGCTTTCTTT.

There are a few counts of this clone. The CDR3 protein is CASSIRGGGVGTEAFF. CDR3 in DNA: TGTGCCAGTAGTATACGAGGGGGCGGTGTCGGCACTGAAGCTTTCTTT. The chain has TRBV19 and TRBJ1-1, with 7 positions matching TRBD1. The CDR3 contains 16 residues. Per the germline V gene, CDR1 is LNHDA and CDR2 is SQIVND (reference sequence). V lost 2 bases to trimming and J lost 4 bases; unmatched junction nucleotides: 10.

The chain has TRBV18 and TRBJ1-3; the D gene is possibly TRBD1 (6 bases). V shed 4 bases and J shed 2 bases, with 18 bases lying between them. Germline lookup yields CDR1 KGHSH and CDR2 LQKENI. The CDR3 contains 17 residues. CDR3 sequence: CASSQYRESGTGNTIYF. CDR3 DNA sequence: TGTGCCAGCTCACAATACAGGGAATCGGGTACTGGAAACACCATATATTTT.

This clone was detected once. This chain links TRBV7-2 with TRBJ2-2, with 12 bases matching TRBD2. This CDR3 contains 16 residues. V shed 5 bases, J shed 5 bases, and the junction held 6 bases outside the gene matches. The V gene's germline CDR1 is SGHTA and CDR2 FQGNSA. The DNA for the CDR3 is TGTGCCAGCAGCAACCTAGCGGGGGGGAATACCGGGGAGCTGTTTTTT. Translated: CASSNLAGGNTGELFF.

DNA of the CDR3: TGTGCCAGCAGCAAAAAAAGGGAGGGAGAGGTCTACGAGCAGTACTTC. It translates to CASSKKREGEVYEQYF. V gene TRBV21-1 combines with J gene TRBJ2-7; TRBD2, the table's D call, lacks a check against the DNA. TRBV21-1 is assigned pseudogene status. The CDR3 is 16 residues long.

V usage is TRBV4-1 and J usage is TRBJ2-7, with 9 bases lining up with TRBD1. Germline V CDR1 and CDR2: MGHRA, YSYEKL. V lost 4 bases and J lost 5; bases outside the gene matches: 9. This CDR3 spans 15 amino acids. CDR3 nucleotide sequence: TGCGCCAGCAGCCGAGGGGGGACAGGGATTAACGAGCAGTACTTC. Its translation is CASSRGGTGINEQYF.

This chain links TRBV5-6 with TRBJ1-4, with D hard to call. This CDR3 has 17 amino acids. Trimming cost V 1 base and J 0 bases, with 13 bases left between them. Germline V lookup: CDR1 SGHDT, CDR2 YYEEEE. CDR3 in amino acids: CASSLRPLLATNEKLFF. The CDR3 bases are TGTGCCAGCAGCTTGAGACCACTACTTGCAACTAATGAAAAACTGTTTTTT.

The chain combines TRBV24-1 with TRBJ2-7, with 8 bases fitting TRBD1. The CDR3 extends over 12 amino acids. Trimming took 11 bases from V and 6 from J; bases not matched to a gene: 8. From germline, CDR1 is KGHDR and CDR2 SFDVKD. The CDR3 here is CAIGQGGGEQYF. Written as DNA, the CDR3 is TGTGCCATAGGACAGGGCGGAGGCGAGCAGTACTTC.

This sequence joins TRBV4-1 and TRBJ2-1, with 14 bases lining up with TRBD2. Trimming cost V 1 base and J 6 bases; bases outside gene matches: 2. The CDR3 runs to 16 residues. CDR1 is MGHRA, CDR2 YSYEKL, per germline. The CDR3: CASSQVGLAGVNEQFF. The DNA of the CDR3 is TGCGCCAGCAGCCAAGTGGGACTAGCGGGGGTCAATGAGCAGTTCTTC.